This entry is about one T cell receptor (beta chain). Residents of 24 US areas, aged about 18 to 89 years, made up the participants. The data are from a study of blood T cell repertoires in COVID-19. The wider study: The study drew acute and convalescent COVID-19 samples from the United States, Italy and Spain. The cDNA or gDNA used as material had been derived from T cells, B-cell-depleted T cells, or PBMCs.

In the original processing: By means of reference gene primer amplification, nucleated cell counts were estimated. This table comes from immunoSEQ multiplex PCR, and its TCRdb copy is limited to in-frame clones, with some not included. V, J and clone size were drawn from that table, and D and trimming were deduced from the DNA. The profile shows 200,000 to 300,000 clones, roughly 90% of them singletons. CDR3 length: 18 amino acids. Germline CDR1 SGHDN, CDR2 FVKESK. Trimming at V came to 0 bases and at J to 0 bases, leaving 8 bases not matched to a gene. The sequencing input was PBMCs or T cells enriched from blood (not recorded which). The clonotype originates from a woman aged 30 to 39 with acute COVID-19. The chain recombines TRBV14 with TRBJ1-1; 9 bases match TRBD1. CDR3 DNA: TGTGCCAGCAGCCAAGAACCGGGACAGGGCCGTATGAACACTGAAGCTTTCTTT. Translated: CASSQEPGQGRMNTEAFF.